This T cell receptor beta chain was recorded in a study of T cells in Graves' hyperthyroidism and ophthalmopathy. In germline, CDR1 is MDHEN, CDR2 SYDVKM. CDR3 length: 15 amino acids. V trimming: 4 bases; J trimming: 4 bases; junction bases outside the gene matches: 7. This clonotype was picked up many times. The target antigen is unknown. Study-level findings and limits: Most thyroid clonotypes expanded above 0.001 appeared in blood too.

Researchers took RNA transcripts and amplified the TCR beta CDR3 regions from them. An initial round of RT-PCR targeting the TCR CDR3 relied on the HTBI primer set. A single record per CDR3 protein comes from TCRdb applying MiXCR to the multiplex PCR reads. Among 95,000 to 110,000 distinct CDR3 sequences, approximately 15% were seen once, and the ten largest hold about 44%. Disease duration under 2 months; hyperthyroidism patients were aged 18 to 65. Diagnoses were made from clinical symptoms, serum measures (thyroxine and TRAb), thyroid ultrasound and orbital computed tomography. Sequencing input: blood. The sequence derives from a woman aged 45-65 years with Graves' hyperthyroidism. V gene TRBV28 combines with J gene TRBJ2-1; TRBD1 aligns across 7 bases. CDR3 residues: CASSSTGTDYNEQFF. In DNA, the CDR3 is TGTGCCAGCAGTTCCACCGGGACAGATTACAATGAGCAGTTCTTC.